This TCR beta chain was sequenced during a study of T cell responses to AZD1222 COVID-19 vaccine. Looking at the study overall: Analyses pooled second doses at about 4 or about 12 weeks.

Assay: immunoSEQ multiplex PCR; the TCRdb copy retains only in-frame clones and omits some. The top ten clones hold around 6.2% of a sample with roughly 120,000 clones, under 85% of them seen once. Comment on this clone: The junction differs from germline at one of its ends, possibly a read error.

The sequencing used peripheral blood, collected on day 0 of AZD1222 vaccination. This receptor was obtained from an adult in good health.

The CDR3 loop reads CASSLGTRTILQNF. The CDR3 bases are TGTGCCAGCAGCTTGGGGACTAGGACGATTTTACAGAACTTC. V is TRBV5-6 and J is TRBJ2-7; 7 nucleotides agree with TRBD2. The CDR3 length is 14 residues. Germline assignment: CDR1 SGHDT and CDR2 YYEEEE. Based on the CDR3 plus reference TRBV5-6 and TRBJ2-7, the full variable domain is DAGVTQSPTHLIKTRGQQVTLRCSPKSGHDTVSWYQQALGQGPQFIFQYYEEEERQRGNFPDRFSGHQFPNYSSELNVNALLLGDSALYLCASSLGTRTILQNFGPGTRLTVT.